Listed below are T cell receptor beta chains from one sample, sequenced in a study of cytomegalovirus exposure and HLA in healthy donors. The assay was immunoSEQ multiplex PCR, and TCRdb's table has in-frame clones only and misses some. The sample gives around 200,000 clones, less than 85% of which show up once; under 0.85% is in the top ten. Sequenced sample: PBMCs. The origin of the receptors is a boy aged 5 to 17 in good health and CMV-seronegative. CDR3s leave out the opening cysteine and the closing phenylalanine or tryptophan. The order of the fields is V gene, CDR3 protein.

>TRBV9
ASSVAGNTEAF
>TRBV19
ASRTGTEAF
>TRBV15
ATSRYRDRASYSNQPQH
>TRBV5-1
ASSLVPGETYLF
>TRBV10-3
AISESSPDRPVDGYT
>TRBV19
ASSIPTGEGTDTQY
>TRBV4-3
ASSQGHSSGNTIY
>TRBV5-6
ASSSLDRGTGNTIY
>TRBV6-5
ASRLTSGSQETQY
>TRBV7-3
ASSLISGLAVNEQF
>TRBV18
ASSPENQPQH
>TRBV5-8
ASSLSGGAF
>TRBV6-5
AAAVGETQY
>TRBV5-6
ASSLLVSNQPQH
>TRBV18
ASSPRSREKETQY
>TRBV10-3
AIRGRENTEAF
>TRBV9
ASSAGTSGGKTYNEQF
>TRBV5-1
ASSLNRASNQPQH
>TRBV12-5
ASGLGLQQETQY
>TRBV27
ASGSATGIDSPSGANVLT
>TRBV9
ASSGGGAGLAKNIQY
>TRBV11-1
ASRPTGGSGGYT
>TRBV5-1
ASSIPDRGSYEQY
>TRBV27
ASSLSRTGYRDYGYT
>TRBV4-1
ASSQETGVAKYGYT
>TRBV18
ASSPTLAGESF
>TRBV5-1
ASSLGMQGSGTNEKLF
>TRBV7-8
ASSSLDSPSTDTQY
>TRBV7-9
SSSYRDEQF
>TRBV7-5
ARGFGEQY
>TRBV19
ASSLGLAGRYTGELF
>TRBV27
ASRPTDNYGYT
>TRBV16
ASSQGRGTEAF
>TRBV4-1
ASSSRQTTGELF
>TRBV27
ASRAAGGPGNTIY
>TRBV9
ASSPGLAGVEQF
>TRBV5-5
ASSLDWRDPYNEQF
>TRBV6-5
ASSYSRVGNTEAF